These 27 T cell receptor beta chains came from one sample sequenced in a study of blood T cell repertoires in COVID-19. Some clones are missing from TCRdb's copy, which holds only in-frame ones; the method was immunoSEQ multiplex PCR. The repertoire holds 75,000 to 90,000 clones, with about 90% as singletons. Sequenced sample: peripheral blood. The origin of the receptors is a man aged 18 to 29 with COVID-19, enrolled during active disease.

There are a few counts of this clone. The rearrangement links TRBV6-5 to TRBJ2-1; the D is unclear. Per the germline V gene, CDR1 is MNHEY and CDR2 is SVGAGI. This CDR3 is built from 13 residues. Trimming removed 0 bases at V and 6 bases at J, with 6 bases between. The CDR3 coding sequence is TGTGCCAGCAGTTACTCGTCGGTCAATGAGCAGTTCTTC. Amino acids: CASSYSSVNEQFF.

V usage is TRBV19 and J usage is TRBJ2-3; D ambiguous. The length of the CDR3 is 14 residues. The germline V gene has CDR1 LNHDA and CDR2 SQIVND (reference sequence). With 5 bases removed from V and 1 base from J, the gap between germline ends came to 10 bases. The chain's CDR3 is CASSARQGTDTQYF. The DNA of the CDR3 is TGTGCCAGTAGTGCCCGACAAGGCACAGATACGCAGTATTTT.

The chain links TRBV27 to TRBJ2-7, with 8 bases fitting TRBD1. CDR1 is MNHEY and CDR2 is SMNVEV in the germline V gene (reference sequence). This CDR3 has 14 residues. The V gene end was trimmed by 5 bases and the J gene end by 4 bases; junction bases not matched to a gene: 7. CDR3 sequence: CASSPRTGRYEQYF. CDR3 nucleotides: TGTGCCAGCAGTCCGCGGACAGGGCGATACGAGCAGTACTTC.

The CDR3 DNA reads TGTGCCAGCAGTGAGGGCTTTAGCACAGATACGCAGTATTTT. Its protein product is CASSEGFSTDTQYF. The gene calls are TRBV6-4 and TRBJ2-3; D is unresolved. V was cut by 3 bases and J by 0 bases, with 7 bases left in between. Germline-derived CDR1 and CDR2 are MRHNA and SNTAGT. CDR3 length equals 14 residues.

The gene calls are TRBV6-5 and TRBJ1-2; weak D call: TRBD1 (5 bases). This CDR3 spans 13 amino acids. Deletions cut 2 bases from V and 8 bases from J, with 12 bases between. Germline V CDR1 and CDR2: MNHEY, SVGAGI. The DNA for the CDR3 is TGTGCCAGCAGTTACGGGGGTCGGGAGGGCTACACCTTC. Translating it yields CASSYGGREGYTF.

This chain connects TRBV18 to TRBJ2-7, with 7 nucleotides matching TRBD2. V gave up 4 bases and J gave up 0 bases; unmatched junction bases: 0. Germline V lookup: CDR1 KGHSH, CDR2 LQKENI. This CDR3 is 13 amino acids long. CDR3 nucleotides: TGTGCCAGCTCACGGGACTACTCCTACGAGCAGTACTTC. Its protein product is CASSRDYSYEQYF.

The rearrangement links TRBV19 to TRBJ2-2; TRBD1 aligns across 8 bases. CDR3 length: 15 amino acids. CDR1 LNHDA and CDR2 SQIVND come from the germline V gene (reference sequence). Trimming cost V 5 bases and J 6 bases; bases outside gene matches: 8. The CDR3 DNA is TGTGCCAGTAGTTGGCAGGGGGCCTTGGCCGGGGAGCTGTTTTTT. This codes for CASSWQGALAGELFF.

This clone was counted between two and nine times. The chain is built from TRBV2 and TRBJ1-5; 7 bases agree with TRBD1. The CDR3 has 14 residues. Germline lookup yields CDR1 SNHLY and CDR2 FYNNEI. The V and J ends lost 8 bases and 0 bases, in that order; junction bases with no gene match: 4. The CDR3 loop reads CASGTDHSNQPQHF. In DNA form, the CDR3 reads TGTGCCAGCGGGACAGACCATAGCAATCAGCCCCAGCATTTT.

The chain combines TRBV3-1 (or the pseudogene TRBV3-2) with TRBJ2-7; the match to TRBD1 covers 7 bases. Germline assignment: CDR1 LGHDT and CDR2 YNNKEL (reference sequence). This CDR3 spans 15 amino acids. V shed 1 base and J 3 bases; nucleotides not matched to a gene: 6. The CDR3 coding sequence is TGTGCCAGCAGCCAAGTGGGGACAGCTATCTACGAGCAGTACTTC. It codes for CASSQVGTAIYEQYF.

This chain connects TRBV7-2 to TRBJ1-6; D unresolved. The ends were cut back, 1 base at V and 14 bases at J, with 15 bases in the middle. CDR3 length equals 14 residues. Germline CDR1 reads SGHTA; CDR2 reads FQGNSA. The CDR3 spells CASSLEATTHALHF. The CDR3 DNA reads as TGTGCCAGCAGCTTAGAGGCAACTACGCACGCCCTCCACTTT.

V is TRBV29-1 and J is TRBJ1-2, with 10 bases that match TRBD1. Germline V gene sequence: CDR1 SQVTM, CDR2 ANQGSEA. The CDR3 totals 13 residues. V lost 5 bases and J lost 5; bases outside the gene matches: 5. CDR3 bases: TGCAGCGTTCCGGGACAGGGGATTTATGGCTACACCTTC. Translation gives CSVPGQGIYGYTF.

This rearrangement joins TRBV29-1 to TRBJ2-5; D is unresolved. Germline assignment: CDR1 SQVTM and CDR2 ANQGSEA. V was clipped by 1 base and J by 5 bases, with 5 bases between them. The CDR3 totals 11 residues. CDR3 region: CSVEVSETQYF. Here the CDR3 DNA reads TGCAGCGTTGAAGTGTCGGAGACCCAGTACTTC.

CDR3 protein: CASSETGAYEQYF. DNA of the CDR3: TGCGCCAGCAGCGAAACAGGCGCCTACGAGCAGTACTTC. The V call is TRBV4-1, the J call TRBJ2-7, with D possibly being TRBD1 (5 bases). The CDR3 length is 13 residues. Looked up from germline, CDR1 is MGHRA and CDR2 is YSYEKL. The V end was cut by 5 bases, the J end by 2 bases, with 10 bases between.

The CDR3 DNA reads TGCGCCAGCAACCTAACTGACGGGGGGACTAGCGGGAGAGGTGATACGCAGTATTTT. Translated, it gives CASNLTDGGTSGRGDTQYF. This rearrangement joins TRBV4-1 to TRBJ2-3; the match to TRBD2 covers 14 bases. CDR1 is MGHRA, CDR2 YSYEKL, per germline. J gave up 6 bases and V 7 bases, and 18 bases lay outside the gene matches. The length of the CDR3 is 19 residues.

V is TRBV7-3 and J is TRBJ1-1, with D hard to call. This CDR3 region has 16 residues. Trimming took 1 base from V and 5 from J, leaving 17 bases between them. Germline V CDR1 and CDR2: SGHTA, FQGTGA. The CDR3 loop reads CASSLMAPPAGTEAFF. The CDR3 nucleotides read TGTGCCAGCAGCTTAATGGCCCCTCCCGCGGGGACTGAAGCTTTCTTT.

The chain links TRBV7-9 to TRBJ2-1; 7 bases agree with TRBD1. The germline gives CDR1 SEHNR, CDR2 FQNEAQ (reference sequence). The junction had 2 bases not matched to a gene; V was cut back by 1 base and J by 2 bases. The CDR3 runs 15 residues. Written as DNA, the CDR3 is TGTGCCAGCAGCTTAGTGCAGGGGGCCTACAATGAGCAGTTCTTC. Protein sequence: CASSLVQGAYNEQFF.

The rearrangement joins TRBV19 to TRBJ1-1, with TRBD1 as a possible D gene (5 bases). V was pared by 7 bases and J by 1 base, with 13 bases between. Germline V gene data show CDR1 as LNHDA and CDR2 as SQIVND (reference sequence). This CDR3 comprises 14 residues. This CDR3 reads CASTLTGQNTEAFF. The CDR3 DNA is TGTGCCAGTACCCTAACAGGACAGAACACTGAAGCTTTCTTT.

Within the sample, this clone is large. J is TRBJ1-1 and V is TRBV7-9; D ambiguous. The V gene's germline CDR1 is SEHNR and CDR2 FQNEAQ (reference sequence). The ends were cut back, 5 bases at V and 3 bases at J, with 13 bases in the middle. CDR3 size: 14 residues. The CDR3 is CASSPPAGDTEAFF. In DNA, the CDR3 is TGTGCCAGCAGCCCCCCTGCAGGTGACACTGAAGCTTTCTTT.

The genes are TRBV28 and TRBJ1-2; D not resolved. Germline V gene lookup returns CDR1 MDHEN and CDR2 SYDVKM. Trimming shortened V by 7 bases and J by 5 bases, and 14 bases separated the two germline ends. This CDR3 spans 13 amino acids. The DNA for the CDR3 is TGTGCCAGCACCCTGGGAGGAGCTTATGGCTACACCTTC. Translation: CASTLGGAYGYTF.

The CDR3 here is CSVEDGGTSGRVGETQYF. The CDR3 coding sequence is TGCAGCGTTGAAGATGGCGGGACTAGCGGGAGAGTGGGGGAGACCCAGTACTTC. The J gene is TRBJ2-5, the V gene TRBV29-1; 14 bases are a match to TRBD2. The V gene's germline CDR1 is SQVTM and CDR2 ANQGSEA. With 0 bases clipped from V and 5 bases from J, the junction kept 11 bases outside the gene matches. The CDR3 is 18 residues long.

The gene calls are TRBV7-8 and TRBJ1-2; D perhaps matches TRBD1 (5 bases). Germline V gene sequence: CDR1 SGHVS, CDR2 FQNEAQ. This CDR3 is 16 amino acids long. Trimming removed 1 base from V and 2 bases from J, with 14 bases in between. CDR3 sequence: CASSLVAGVPNYGYTF. The CDR3 DNA follows: TGTGCCAGCAGCTTAGTGGCGGGGGTACCCAACTATGGCTACACCTTC.

The table lists this clone with a count of one. The chain is built from TRBV10-3 and TRBJ1-2; D is perhaps TRBD1 (6 bases). Deletions cut 7 bases from V and 8 bases from J, with 20 bases between. The CDR3 runs 14 residues. Germline-derived CDR1 and CDR2 are ENHRY and SYGVKD. CDR3 residues: CAINYIQGPEGYTF. The CDR3 DNA follows: TGTGCCATCAACTACATTCAGGGGCCGGAGGGCTACACCTTC.

The chain employs TRBV11-3 and TRBJ2-1; 12 bases are a match to TRBD2. Trimming removed 5 bases from V and 6 bases from J; junction bases left unmatched: 5. The CDR3 runs 15 residues. Germline-derived CDR1 and CDR2 are SGHNT and YENEEA. For the CDR3, the DNA is TGTGCCAGCAGCCCTGGACTAGCGGGACGCAATGAGCAGTTCTTC. Amino acid sequence: CASSPGLAGRNEQFF.

This clone appeared a single time. This chain joins TRBV4-1 and TRBJ2-7, with TRBD1 as a possible D gene (7 bases). Looked up from germline, CDR1 is MGHRA and CDR2 is YSYEKL. The V and J ends lost 4 bases and 5 bases respectively, with 15 bases between them. The CDR3 runs 14 residues. The CDR3 nucleotides read TGCGCCAGCAGCCCCCAGGGGGGTTTGGACGAGCAGTACTTC. Translated, it gives CASSPQGGLDEQYF.

CDR3 amino acids: CASTELAGGPWGQFF. As DNA, the CDR3 is TGTGCCAGCACCGAACTAGCGGGAGGGCCCTGGGGTCAGTTCTTC. The chain has TRBV7-2 and TRBJ2-1, with TRBD2 identical over 13 bases. The V gene's germline CDR1 is SGHTA and CDR2 FQGNSA. V trimming: 7 bases; J trimming: 13 bases; junction bases outside the gene matches: 13. The CDR3 covers 15 residues.

The V call is TRBV15, the J call TRBJ1-1; D possibly corresponds to TRBD1 (5 bases). The CDR3 loop spans 15 amino acids. The V end was cut by 1 base, the J end by 3 bases, with 12 bases between. The V gene's germline CDR1 is LNHNV and CDR2 YYDKDF (reference sequence). As DNA, the CDR3 is TGTGCCACCAGCAGAGGGCAGGGCTCGTACACTGAAGCTTTCTTT. This sequence encodes CATSRGQGSYTEAFF.

The V gene is TRBV20-1, the J gene TRBJ1-2; D not resolved. V lost 6 bases and J lost 8, with 13 bases in between. The V gene's germline CDR1 is DFQATT and CDR2 SNEGSKA (reference sequence). The CDR3 loop spans 11 amino acids. This CDR3 is CSALVPGGYTF. Written as DNA, the CDR3 is TGCAGTGCCCTAGTCCCCGGGGGCTACACCTTC.